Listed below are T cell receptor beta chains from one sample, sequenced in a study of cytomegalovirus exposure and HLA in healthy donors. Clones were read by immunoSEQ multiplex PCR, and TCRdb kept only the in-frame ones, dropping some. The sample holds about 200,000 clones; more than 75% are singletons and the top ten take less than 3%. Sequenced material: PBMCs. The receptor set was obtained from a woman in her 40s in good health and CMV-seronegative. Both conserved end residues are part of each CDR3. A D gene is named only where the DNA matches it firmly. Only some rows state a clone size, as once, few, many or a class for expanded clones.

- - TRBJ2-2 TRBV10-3 CAISEIPTTGELFF TGTGCCATCAGTGAGATACCTACCACCGGGGAGCTGTTTTTT
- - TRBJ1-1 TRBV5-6 CASSDTGRTEAFF TGTGCCAGCAGCGATACAGGGCGAACTGAAGCTTTCTTT
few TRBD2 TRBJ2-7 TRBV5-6 CASSLGLAGAEQYF TGTGCCAGCAGCCTAGGACTAGCGGGAGCTGAGCAGTACTTC
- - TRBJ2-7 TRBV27 CASSLYGAVTYEQYF TGTGCCAGCAGTTTATATGGGGCCGTGACTTACGAGCAGTACTTC
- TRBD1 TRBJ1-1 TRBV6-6 CASSVGTGAEAFF TGTGCCAGCAGTGTGGGGACAGGCGCGGAAGCTTTCTTT
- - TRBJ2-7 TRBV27 CASSFIQASSYEQYF TGTGCCAGCAGTTTCATTCAGGCGTCCTCCTACGAGCAGTACTTC
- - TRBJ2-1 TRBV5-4 CASSGPSYNEQFF TGTGCCAGCAGCGGGCCATCCTACAATGAGCAGTTCTTC
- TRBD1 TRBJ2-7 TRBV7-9 CASSVNRGVAYEQYF TGTGCCAGCAGCGTTAACAGGGGAGTAGCCTACGAGCAGTACTTC
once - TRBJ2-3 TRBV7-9 CASSLSVLVDTQYF TGTGCCAGCAGCTTATCAGTTTTGGTTGATACGCAGTATTTT
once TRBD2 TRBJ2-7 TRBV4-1 CASSQAGGSYEQYF TGCGCCAGCAGCCAGGCGGGGGGATCCTACGAGCAGTACTTC
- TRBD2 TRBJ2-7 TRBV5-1 CASSPGGWRERQQYF TGCGCCAGCAGCCCGGGGGGTTGGCGGGAGAGGCAGCAGTACTTC
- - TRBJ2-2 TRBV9 CASKRENTGELFF TGTGCCAGCAAGAGGGAAAATACCGGGGAGCTGTTTTTT
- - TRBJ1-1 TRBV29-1 CSVGPGHRNEAFF TGCAGCGTTGGACCGGGACACCGGAACGAAGCTTTCTTT
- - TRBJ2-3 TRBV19 CASSHLESSTDTQYF TGTGCCAGTAGTCACCTGGAGAGTAGCACAGATACGCAGTATTTT
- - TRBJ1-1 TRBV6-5 CASSYSGRGNTEAFF TGTGCCAGCAGTTACTCCGGCAGGGGGAACACTGAAGCTTTCTTT
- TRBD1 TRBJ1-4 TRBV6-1 CASTPGQGIKLFF TGTGCCAGCACTCCCGGACAGGGGATAAAACTGTTTTTT
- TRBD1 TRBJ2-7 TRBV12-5 CASGLVQGENTYEQYF TGTGCTAGTGGTTTGGTACAGGGGGAGAATACCTACGAGCAGTACTTC
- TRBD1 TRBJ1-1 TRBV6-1 CASTHGPQQGKEAFF TGTGCCAGCACACACGGCCCTCAACAGGGGAAAGAAGCTTTCTTT
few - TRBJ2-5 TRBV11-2 CASSRARLRDQETQYF TGTGCCAGCAGCCGGGCCCGTCTGCGGGATCAAGAGACCCAGTACTTC
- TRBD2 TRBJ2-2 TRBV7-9 CASSLSGSAGELFF TGTGCCAGCAGCCTTAGCGGGAGCGCCGGGGAGCTGTTTTTT
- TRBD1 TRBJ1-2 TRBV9 CASSVGLGGQSLYGYTF TGTGCCAGCAGCGTAGGGTTAGGGGGACAGAGCTTATATGGCTACACCTTC
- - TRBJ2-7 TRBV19 CASSMRDSSYEQYF TGTGCCAGTAGTATGCGGGACAGCTCCTACGAGCAGTACTTC
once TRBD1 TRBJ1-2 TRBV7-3 CASSLTGDHGYTF TGTGCCAGCAGCTTGACAGGGGACCATGGCTACACCTTC
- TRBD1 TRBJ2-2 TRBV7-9 CASIGWTGGIIGELFF TGTGCCAGCATCGGGTGGACAGGGGGCATTATCGGGGAGCTGTTTTTT
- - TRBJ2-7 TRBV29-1 CSVELEALGPYEQYF TGCAGCGTTGAGTTGGAGGCCCTCGGGCCCTACGAGCAGTACTTC
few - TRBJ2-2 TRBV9 CASSVAGRVITGELFF TGTGCCAGCAGCGTAGCTGGCAGGGTAATCACCGGGGAGCTGTTTTTT
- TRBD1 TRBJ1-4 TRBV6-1 CASSIQGGNEKLFF TGTGCCAGCAGTATACAGGGGGGGAATGAAAAACTGTTTTTT
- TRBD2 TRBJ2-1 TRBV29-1 CSVLPGLAGYNEQFF TGCAGCGTCCTACCGGGACTAGCGGGATACAATGAGCAGTTCTTC
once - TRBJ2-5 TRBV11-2 CASSLVIPGAYSGETQYF TGTGCCAGCAGCTTAGTAATTCCAGGGGCCTACTCCGGGGAGACCCAGTACTTC
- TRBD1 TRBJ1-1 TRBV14 CASSPGTAAIKVFF TGTGCCAGCAGCCCAGGGACAGCAGCGATAAAAGTTTTCTTT
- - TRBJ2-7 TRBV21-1 CASSKGPAVSGISSYEQYF TGTGCCAGCAGCAAAGGTCCGGCGGTTAGCGGGATAAGCTCCTACGAGCAGTACTTC
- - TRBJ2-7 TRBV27 CASSFGSYPYEQYF TGTGCCAGCAGTTTCGGGAGTTACCCCTACGAGCAGTACTTC
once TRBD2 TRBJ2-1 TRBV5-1 CASSTPLAGVADEQFF TGCGCCAGCAGCACCCCACTAGCGGGAGTGGCCGATGAGCAGTTCTTC
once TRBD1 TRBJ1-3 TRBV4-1 CASSQPRQGRRGNTIYF TGCGCCAGCAGCCAACCCCGACAGGGAAGACGTGGAAACACCATATATTTT
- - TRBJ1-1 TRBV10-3 CAISSMGGTEAFF TGTGCCATCAGCTCGATGGGGGGCACTGAAGCTTTCTTT
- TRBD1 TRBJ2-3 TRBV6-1 CASRRKGQGVDTQYF TGTGCCAGCAGGAGAAAGGGACAGGGGGTGGATACGCAGTATTTT
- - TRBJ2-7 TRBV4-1 CASSQASGAPTYEQYF TGCGCCAGCAGCCAAGCAAGCGGAGCTCCCACCTACGAGCAGTACTTC
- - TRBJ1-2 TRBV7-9 CASSFDSYGYTF TGTGCCAGCAGCTTCGACAGCTATGGCTACACCTTC
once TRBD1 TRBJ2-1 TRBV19 CASSWTGGSYNEQFF TGTGCCAGTAGTTGGACAGGGGGTTCGTACAATGAGCAGTTCTTC
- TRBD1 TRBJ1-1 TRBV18 CASSNLGGADEAFF TGTGCCAGCTCGAATTTAGGGGGCGCGGATGAAGCTTTCTTT
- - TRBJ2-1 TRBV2 CASSAGTGGGLAGGTSYNEQFF TGTGCCAGCAGTGCCGGGACAGGGGGCGGGCTAGCGGGAGGGACCTCCTACAATGAGCAGTTCTTC
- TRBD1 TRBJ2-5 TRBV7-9 CASSLSSGGETQYF TGTGCCAGCAGCTTAAGTTCAGGGGGAGAGACCCAGTACTTC
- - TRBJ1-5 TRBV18 CASSPQRGSGNQPQHF TGTGCCAGCTCACCACAAAGGGGCAGTGGCAATCAGCCCCAGCATTTT
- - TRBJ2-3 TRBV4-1 CASSQETGLRHTDTQYF TGCGCCAGCAGCCAAGAGACAGGCCTCCGCCACACAGATACGCAGTATTTT
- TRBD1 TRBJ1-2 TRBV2 CASRAQGAGGYTF TGTGCCAGCAGGGCACAGGGGGCTGGGGGCTACACCTTC
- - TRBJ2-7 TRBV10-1 CASSDSYEQYF TGCGCCAGCAGTGATTCGTACGAGCAGTACTTC
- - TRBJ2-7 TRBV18 CASSSSNYEQYF TGTGCCAGCTCATCATCTAACTACGAGCAGTACTTC
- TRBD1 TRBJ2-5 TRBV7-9 CASSLSSAPGGTQYF TGTGCCAGCAGCTTATCAAGCGCCCCAGGGGGGACCCAGTACTTC
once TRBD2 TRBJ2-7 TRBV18 CASSPAGGPYEQYF TGTGCCAGCTCACCAGCGGGAGGGCCGTACGAGCAGTACTTC
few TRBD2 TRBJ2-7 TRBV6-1 CASSGYRLAESYEQYF TGTGCCAGCAGTGGATATCGACTAGCGGAATCCTACGAGCAGTACTTC
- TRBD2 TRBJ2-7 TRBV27 CASSSSGREYEQYF TGTGCCAGCAGTTCTAGCGGGAGAGAATACGAGCAGTACTTC
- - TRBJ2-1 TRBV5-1 CASRLGSSYNEQFF TGCGCCAGCCGACTAGGGAGCTCCTACAATGAGCAGTTCTTC
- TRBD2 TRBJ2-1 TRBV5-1 CASSILAGGPGEQFF TGCGCCAGCAGCATACTAGCGGGAGGGCCGGGTGAGCAGTTCTTC
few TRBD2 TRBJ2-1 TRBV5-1 CASSQGLALFDEQFF TGCGCCAGCAGCCAAGGACTAGCGCTATTTGATGAGCAGTTCTTC
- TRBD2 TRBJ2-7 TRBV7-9 CASSTSGSSYEQYF TGTGCCAGCTCTACTAGCGGAAGCTCCTACGAGCAGTACTTC
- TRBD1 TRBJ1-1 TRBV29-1 CSVDVPGGYTEAFF TGCAGCGTTGATGTTCCAGGGGGTTACACTGAAGCTTTCTTT
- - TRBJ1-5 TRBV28 CASSPRRVIQPQHF TGTGCCAGCAGTCCCCGCAGGGTAATCCAGCCCCAGCATTTT
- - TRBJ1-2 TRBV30 CAWSAGANYGYTF TGTGCCTGGAGTGCAGGGGCGAACTATGGCTACACCTTC